This T cell receptor beta chain is drawn from a study of blood T cell repertoires in COVID-19. Study-level information: The United States, Italy and Spain were the sources of the acute and convalescent COVID-19 samples. PBMCs, B-cell-depleted T cells, or T cells provided the cDNA or gDNA that made up the material.

The method was immunoSEQ multiplex PCR; TCRdb's version includes in-frame clones alone and lacks a portion of them. The repertoire holds tens of thousands of clones, with about 90% as singletons. The sequenced sample was peripheral blood. The TCR sequence derives from a man between 60 and 70 years old with acute or convalescent COVID-19.

CDR3 sequence: CASSPGASGRPSYNEQFF. For the CDR3, the DNA is TGTGCCAGCTCACCAGGGGCGAGCGGGAGGCCCTCCTACAATGAGCAGTTCTTC. V and J are TRBV18 and TRBJ2-1; 9 bases are shared with TRBD2. V gave up 2 bases and J gave up 0 bases; unmatched junction bases: 8. Germline lookup yields CDR1 KGHSH and CDR2 LQKENI. This CDR3 comprises 18 residues.